This entry features one T cell receptor beta chain sequence. Its specificity is unknown. cDNA libraries of TCR beta carried unique molecular identifiers. MiXCR, applied by TCRdb to the PCR reads, yields one record per CDR3 protein. The sample lists a few hundred thousand distinct CDR3 sequences; about a third were seen once. This sample is part of a study of post-analysis software for immune sequencing data. Germline assignment: CDR1 SGHRS and CDR2 YFSETQ. The CDR3 contains 14 residues. V was cut by 0 bases and J by 2 bases, with 8 bases left in between. Notes on the study in general: Among 5 or 6 TRBV segments more frequent in patients than controls were TRBV5-6, TRBV5-1 and TRBV20-1. The normalized Chao1 diversity of multiple sclerosis patients was significantly lower than that of controls.

Sequencing used blood. The chain uses TRBV5-1 and TRBJ1-2; no definite D call. This TCR was sampled from a girl between 5 and 17 years old with multiple sclerosis. In DNA, the CDR3 is TGCGCCAGCAGCTTGGCTTCCGCAAACTATGGCTACACCTTC. Its translation: CASSLASANYGYTF.